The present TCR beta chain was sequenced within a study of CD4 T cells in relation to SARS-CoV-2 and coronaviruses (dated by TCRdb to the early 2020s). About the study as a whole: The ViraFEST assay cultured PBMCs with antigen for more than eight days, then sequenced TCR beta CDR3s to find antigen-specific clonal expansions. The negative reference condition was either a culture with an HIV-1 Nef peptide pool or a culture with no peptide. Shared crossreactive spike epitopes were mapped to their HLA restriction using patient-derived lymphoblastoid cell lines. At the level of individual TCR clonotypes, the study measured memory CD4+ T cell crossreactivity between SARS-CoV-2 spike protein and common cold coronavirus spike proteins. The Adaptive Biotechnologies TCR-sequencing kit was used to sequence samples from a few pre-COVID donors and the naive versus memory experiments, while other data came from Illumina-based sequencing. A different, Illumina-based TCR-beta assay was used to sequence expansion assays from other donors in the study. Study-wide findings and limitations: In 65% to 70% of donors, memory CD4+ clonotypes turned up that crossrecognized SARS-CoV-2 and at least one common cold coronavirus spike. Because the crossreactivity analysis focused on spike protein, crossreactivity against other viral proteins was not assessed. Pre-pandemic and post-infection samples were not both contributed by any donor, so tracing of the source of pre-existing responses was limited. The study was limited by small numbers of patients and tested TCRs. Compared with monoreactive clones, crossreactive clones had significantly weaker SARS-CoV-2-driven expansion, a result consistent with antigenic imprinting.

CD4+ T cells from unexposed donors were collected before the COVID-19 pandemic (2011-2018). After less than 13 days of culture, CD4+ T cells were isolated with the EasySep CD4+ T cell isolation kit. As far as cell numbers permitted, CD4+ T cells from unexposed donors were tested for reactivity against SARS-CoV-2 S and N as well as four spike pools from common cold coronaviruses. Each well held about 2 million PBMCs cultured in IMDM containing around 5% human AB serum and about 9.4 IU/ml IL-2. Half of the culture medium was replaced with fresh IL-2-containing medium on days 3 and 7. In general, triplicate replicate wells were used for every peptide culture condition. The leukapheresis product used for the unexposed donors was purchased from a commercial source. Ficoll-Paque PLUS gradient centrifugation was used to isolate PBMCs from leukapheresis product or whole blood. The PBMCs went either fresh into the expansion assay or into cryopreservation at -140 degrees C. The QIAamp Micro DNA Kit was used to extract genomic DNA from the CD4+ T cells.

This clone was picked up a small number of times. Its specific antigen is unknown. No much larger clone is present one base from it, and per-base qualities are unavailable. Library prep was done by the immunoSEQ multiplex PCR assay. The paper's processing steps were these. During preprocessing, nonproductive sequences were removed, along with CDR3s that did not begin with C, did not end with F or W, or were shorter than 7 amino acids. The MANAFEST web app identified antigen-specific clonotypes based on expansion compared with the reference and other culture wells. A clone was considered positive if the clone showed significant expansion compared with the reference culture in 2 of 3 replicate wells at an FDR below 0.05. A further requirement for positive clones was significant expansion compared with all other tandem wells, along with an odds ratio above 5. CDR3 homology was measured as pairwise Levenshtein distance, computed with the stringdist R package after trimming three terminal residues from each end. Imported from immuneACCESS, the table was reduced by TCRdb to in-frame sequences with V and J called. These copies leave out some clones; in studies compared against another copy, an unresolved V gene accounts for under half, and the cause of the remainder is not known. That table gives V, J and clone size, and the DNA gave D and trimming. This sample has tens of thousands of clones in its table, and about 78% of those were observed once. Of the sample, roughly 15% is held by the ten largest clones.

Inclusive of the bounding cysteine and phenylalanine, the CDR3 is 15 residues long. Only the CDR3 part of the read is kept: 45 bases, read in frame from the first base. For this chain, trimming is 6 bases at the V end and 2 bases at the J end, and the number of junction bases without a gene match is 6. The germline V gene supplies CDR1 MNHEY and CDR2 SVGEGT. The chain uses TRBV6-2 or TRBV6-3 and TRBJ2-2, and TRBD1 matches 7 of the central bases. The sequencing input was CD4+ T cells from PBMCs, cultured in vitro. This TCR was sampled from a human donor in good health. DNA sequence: TGTGCCAGCAGCCGTACAGGGGTCAACACCGGGGAGCTGTTTTTT. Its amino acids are CASSRTGVNTGELFF.